A single sample is the source of the 21 T cell receptor beta chains below, sequenced in a study of T cells in Graves' hyperthyroidism and ophthalmopathy. The investigators amplified TCR beta CDR3 regions from RNA transcripts. Carried out on the TCR CDR3, a first-round RT-PCR used the HTBI primer set. TCRdb itself ran the multiplex PCR reads through MiXCR, one entry per CDR3 protein. The sample records about 720,000 distinct CDR3 sequences, approximately 19% being singletons. The material sequenced was blood. The receptors shown here come from a woman aged 50 to 60 with Graves' hyperthyroidism that later progressed to Graves' ophthalmopathy.

This chain joins TRBV20-1 and TRBJ1-5, with 10 bases lining up with TRBD1. The germline gives CDR1 DFQATT, CDR2 SNEGSKA (reference sequence). The CDR3 covers 15 residues. The V and J ends lost 2 bases and 7 bases, in that order; junction bases with no gene match: 8. The CDR3 is CSARSDRGSFQPQHF. Written as DNA, the CDR3 is TGCAGTGCTAGATCGGACAGGGGGAGTTTCCAGCCCCAGCATTTT.

This clonotype was counted a few times. As DNA, the CDR3 is TGTGCCTGGACAGTCTCTCTTGGAAACACCATATATTTT. Residues: CAWTVSLGNTIYF. V usage is TRBV30 and J usage is TRBJ1-3; unclear D gene. This CDR3 region has 13 residues. Looked up from germline, CDR1 is GTSNPN and CDR2 is SVGIG (reference sequence). Trimming pared 4 bases from V and 3 bases from J, leaving 10 bases between.

The sample holds a few counts of this clonotype. The J gene is TRBJ1-5, the V gene TRBV6-1, with 8 bases that match TRBD1. Germline loops: CDR1 MNHNS, CDR2 SASEGT. V dropped 6 bases and J dropped 9; count of bases not matched to a gene: 7. The CDR3 sequence is 13 residues long. CDR3 protein: CASRTGDSLPQHF. The DNA of the CDR3 is TGTGCCAGCAGGACAGGGGACTCACTGCCCCAGCATTTT.

The sample holds many counts of this clonotype. The gene calls are TRBV6-1 and TRBJ2-5, with D perhaps TRBD1 (6 bases). V was cut by 8 bases and J by 1 base, with 17 bases left in between. The CDR3 covers 15 residues. CDR1 and CDR2 (germline): MNHNS, SASEGT. The CDR3 bases are TGTGCCAGCCAGATAAGCCAGGGGACCCAAGAGACCCAGTACTTC. It yields the protein CASQISQGTQETQYF.

CDR3 loop: CASSLISGGYGYTF. CDR3 coding DNA: TGCGCCAGCAGCTTGATATCGGGGGGCTATGGCTACACCTTC. J is TRBJ1-2 and V is TRBV5-1; D is perhaps TRBD1 (5 bases). The germline V and J ends were trimmed by 1 base and 4 bases, with 11 bases remaining between them. CDR3 length: 14 residues. From germline, CDR1 is SGHRS and CDR2 YFSETQ.

The chain recombines TRBV20-1 with TRBJ2-7, with D perhaps assigned TRBD1 or TRBD2 (5 bases each). V was cut by 4 bases and J by 2 bases, with 21 bases left in between. This CDR3 region has 16 residues. Germline CDR1 is DFQATT and CDR2 is SNEGSKA (reference sequence). This CDR3 reads CSATRDGYLQPYEQYF. Written as DNA, the CDR3 is TGCAGTGCTACTAGGGACGGATACTTGCAGCCCTACGAGCAGTACTTC.

For the CDR3, the DNA is TGTGCCAGCAGTTACTCGCAGGGCGGCTACAATGAGCAGTTCTTC. Translated, it gives CASSYSQGGYNEQFF. The gene calls are TRBV6-5 and TRBJ2-1; D possibly corresponds to TRBD1 (5 bases). The germline gives CDR1 MNHEY, CDR2 SVGAGI. V lost 0 bases and J lost 3, with 9 bases in between. The CDR3 consists of 15 residues.

About this clonotype: Being one base from a much bigger clone, this may be a read error. V usage is TRBV12-3 or TRBV12-4 and J usage is TRBJ2-7; 8 bases align to TRBD2. The length of the CDR3 is 14 residues. With 3 bases clipped from V and 6 bases from J, the junction kept 7 bases outside the gene matches. The chain's CDR3 is CASSFERGSCEQYF. The CDR3 region has the DNA TGTGCCAGCAGTTTCGAGCGGGGGAGTTGCGAGCAGTACTTC.

This clonotype was picked up many times. The chain joins TRBV5-1 to TRBJ2-3, with 8 bases that match TRBD1. The CDR3 totals 14 residues. Trimming at V came to 4 bases and at J to 1 base, leaving 2 bases not matched to a gene. Per germline, CDR1 SGHRS and CDR2 YFSETQ. CDR3 bases: TGCGCCAGCAGCATGGACAGGGGCACAGATACGCAGTATTTT. Translation: CASSMDRGTDTQYF.

This clonotype was counted a few times. V and J are TRBV7-6 and TRBJ1-1; D gene ambiguous. V was cut by 2 bases and J by 0 bases, with 7 bases left in between. Germline CDR1 reads SGHVS; CDR2 reads FNYEAQ. This CDR3 region has 14 residues. The CDR3, as DNA: TGTGCCAGCAGCTTAAAGGGCATGAACACTGAAGCTTTCTTT. As protein: CASSLKGMNTEAFF.

The chain combines TRBV5-1 with TRBJ2-2; D perhaps matches TRBD2 (5 bases). The CDR3 is 15 amino acids. V was pared by 7 bases and J by 1 base, with 14 bases between. CDR1 and CDR2 from the germline V gene are SGHRS and YFSETQ. The CDR3 DNA is TGCGCCAGCTACAGAGGGCCTTTGAACACCGGGGAGCTGTTTTTT. This translates into CASYRGPLNTGELFF. The complete variable domain, with remaining parts taken from reference TRBV5-1 and TRBJ2-2, reads KAGVTQTPRYLIKTRGQQVTLSCSPISGHRSVSWYQQTPGQGLQFLFEYFSETQRNKGNFPGRFSGRQFSNSRSEMNVSTLELGDSALYLCASYRGPLNTGELFFGEGSRLTVL.

This clonotype was seen only a few times. J is TRBJ1-2 and V is TRBV20-1; 7 nucleotides line up with TRBD1. The germline gives CDR1 DFQATT, CDR2 SNEGSKA (reference sequence). This CDR3 is built from 14 residues. The CDR3 DNA follows: TGCAGCACGCACTTGACAGGGTCTAACTATGGCTACACCTTC. This encodes CSTHLTGSNYGYTF.

The chain links TRBV15 to TRBJ1-4, with TRBD1 identical over 9 bases. The germline gives CDR1 LNHNV, CDR2 YYDKDF (reference sequence). The CDR3 contains 15 residues. V gave up 3 bases and J gave up 7 bases; unmatched junction bases: 6. CDR3 in DNA: TGTGCCACCAGCAGTTGGGACAGGGCGGCTGAAAAACTGTTTTTT. The encoded protein is CATSSWDRAAEKLFF.

As concerns this clonotype: A read error is possible here, since a much larger clone lies one base away. The CDR3 ends on some other residue instead of the conserved phenylalanine or tryptophan, so this is likely a read error. The chain links TRBV12-3 or TRBV12-4 to TRBJ2-1; 8 bases map to TRBD1. V was pared by 5 bases and J by 8 bases, with 8 bases of the junction left unmatched. The CDR3 length is 14 residues. The CDR3 reads CASSPGQGRDEQFS. CDR3 sequence (DNA): TGTGCCAGCAGTCCCGGACAGGGCAGGGATGAGCAGTTCTCC.

With regard to this clonotype: This may be a read error, as it is one base from a much larger clone. This chain connects TRBV7-9 to TRBJ1-4; D ambiguous. The CDR3 is 16 amino acids. Germline lookup yields CDR1 SEHNR and CDR2 FQNEAQ (reference sequence). CDR3 loop: CASSLGASSYNEKLLF. CDR3 bases: TGTGCCAGCAGCTTAGGGGCGAGCAGCTATAATGAAAAACTGCTTTTT.

This clonotype was picked up a small number of times. This chain connects TRBV6-2 or TRBV6-3 to TRBJ2-3, with D unresolved. Trimming shortened V by 0 bases and J by 7 bases, and 5 bases separated the two germline ends. Looked up from germline, CDR1 is MNHEY and CDR2 is SVGEGT. CDR3 length equals 12 residues. The CDR3 DNA follows: TGTGCCAGCAGTTACTCGGCTTATACGCAGTATTTT. As protein: CASSYSAYTQYF.

This chain connects TRBV11-2 to TRBJ2-5; the match to TRBD1 covers 7 bases. CDR1 and CDR2 from the germline V gene are SGHAT and FQNNGV. V shed 1 base, J shed 5 bases, and the junction held 7 bases outside the gene matches. CDR3 size: 15 residues. Here the CDR3 reads CASSLAATGLETQYF. As DNA, the CDR3 is TGTGCCAGCAGCTTAGCTGCGACAGGGCTGGAGACCCAGTACTTC.

This clonotype showed up many times. The chain has TRBV7-8 and TRBJ2-7, with 10 nucleotides matching TRBD1. With 6 bases clipped from V and 3 bases from J, the junction kept 11 bases outside the gene matches. The CDR3 consists of 16 residues. Looked up from germline, CDR1 is SGHVS and CDR2 is FQNEAQ. The CDR3 here is CASRSQSRDRGYEQYF. In nucleotides, the CDR3 is TGTGCCAGCAGATCCCAAAGCCGGGACAGGGGCTACGAGCAGTACTTC.

V and J are TRBV7-9 and TRBJ1-3, with TRBD1 identical over 7 bases. With V trimmed by 4 bases and J by 0 bases, 3 bases remained unmatched. The germline V gene has CDR1 SEHNR and CDR2 FQNEAQ (reference sequence). The CDR3 runs to 15 residues. CDR3 amino acids: CASSSPGGSGNTIYF. DNA for the CDR3: TGTGCCAGCAGCTCCCCAGGGGGCTCTGGAAACACCATATATTTT.

The J gene is TRBJ2-1, the V gene TRBV7-9, with TRBD2 matching 9 bases. The junction had 13 bases not matched to a gene; V was cut back by 5 bases and J by 2 bases. CDR1 is SEHNR and CDR2 is FQNEAQ in the germline V gene (reference sequence). CDR3 length equals 18 residues. CDR3 bases: TGTGCCAGCAGCCCGAGGTTGGCTAGCGGGGAAACCTACAATGAGCAGTTCTTC. It specifies CASSPRLASGETYNEQFF.

This clonotype showed up many times. The V call is TRBV12-3 or TRBV12-4, the J call TRBJ1-1; D possibly corresponds to TRBD1 (5 bases). The CDR3 has 15 amino acids. V was clipped by 4 bases and J by 2 bases, with 14 bases between them. CDR3 residues: CASSWFQGINTEAFF. The CDR3 coding sequence is TGTGCCAGCAGTTGGTTTCAGGGAATTAACACTGAAGCTTTCTTT.